The rows below give T cell receptor beta chains drawn from one sample of a study of blood T cell repertoires in COVID-19. Assay used: immunoSEQ multiplex PCR; TCRdb lists only in-frame clones, some missing. The sample holds 90,000 to 120,000 clones; approximately 80% are singletons and the top ten take more than 3%. The sample consisted of peripheral blood. Source of these receptors: a woman aged 80 or over with active or convalescent COVID-19. Both conserved end residues are part of each CDR3. Fields, in order: CDR3 protein, CDR3 DNA, D gene, clone size, J gene, V gene. The D gene is left open where the match is weak. Some rows mark clone size as missing; the rest say once, few, many or name a class of expanded clone.

CDR3aa: CAISPGKLYEQYF; CDR3nt: TGTGCCATCAGCCCCGGGAAGCTCTACGAGCAGTACTTC; d_gene: NA; abundance: NA; j_gene: TRBJ2-7; v_gene: TRBV10-3
CDR3aa: CASSHFRANTGELFF; CDR3nt: TGTGCCAGCAGCCATTTTAGAGCGAACACCGGGGAGCTGTTTTTT; d_gene: NA; abundance: NA; j_gene: TRBJ2-2; v_gene: TRBV14
CDR3aa: CASSPWRGTEAFF; CDR3nt: TGTGCCAGCAGCCCTTGGCGGGGTACTGAAGCTTTCTTT; d_gene: NA; abundance: NA; j_gene: TRBJ1-1; v_gene: TRBV11-2
CDR3aa: CASSATSAYSYEQYF; CDR3nt: TGTGCCAGCAGCGCGACTAGCGCATACTCCTACGAGCAGTACTTC; d_gene: TRBD2; abundance: NA; j_gene: TRBJ2-7; v_gene: TRBV7-2
CDR3aa: CASSLGWDRATEAFF; CDR3nt: TGTGCCAGCAGCTTGGGTTGGGACAGAGCCACTGAAGCTTTCTTT; d_gene: TRBD1; abundance: NA; j_gene: TRBJ1-1; v_gene: TRBV5-8
CDR3aa: CASSLVGVGEQYF; CDR3nt: TGTGCCAGCAGCTTAGTAGGGGTTGGCGAGCAGTACTTC; d_gene: NA; abundance: few; j_gene: TRBJ2-7; v_gene: TRBV7-9
CDR3aa: CASSYSYRGGTEAFF; CDR3nt: TGTGCCAGCAGTTACTCTTACAGGGGAGGCACTGAAGCTTTCTTT; d_gene: TRBD1; abundance: NA; j_gene: TRBJ1-1; v_gene: TRBV6-5
CDR3aa: CASRMTGLNYGYTF; CDR3nt: TGTGCCAGTAGGATGACAGGTTTAAACTATGGCTACACCTTC; d_gene: NA; abundance: NA; j_gene: TRBJ1-2; v_gene: TRBV19
CDR3aa: CASSLGEGSPLHF; CDR3nt: TGTGCCAGCAGCTTGGGCGAAGGTTCACCCCTCCACTTT; d_gene: NA; abundance: NA; j_gene: TRBJ1-6; v_gene: TRBV7-8
CDR3aa: CAWSTGQIQETQYF; CDR3nt: TGTGCCTGGAGTACAGGGCAGATACAAGAGACCCAGTACTTC; d_gene: NA; abundance: NA; j_gene: TRBJ2-5; v_gene: TRBV30
CDR3aa: CASSPTGAPGLNYGYTF; CDR3nt: TGTGCCAGCAGTCCGACAGGGGCCCCAGGGCTGAACTATGGCTACACCTTC; d_gene: TRBD1; abundance: NA; j_gene: TRBJ1-2; v_gene: TRBV7-9
CDR3aa: CASSGAGTEIYNSPLHF; CDR3nt: TGTGCCAGCAGTGGAGCCGGGACAGAGATCTATAATTCACCCCTCCACTTT; d_gene: TRBD1; abundance: NA; j_gene: TRBJ1-6; v_gene: TRBV25-1
CDR3aa: CASSYSSGSGNQPQHF; CDR3nt: TGTGCCAGCAGTTACTCATCGGGAAGCGGCAATCAGCCCCAGCATTTT; d_gene: NA; abundance: NA; j_gene: TRBJ1-5; v_gene: TRBV6-6
CDR3aa: CASSVQGRYYGYTF; CDR3nt: TGTGCCAGCAGTGTACAGGGGAGGTACTATGGCTACACCTTC; d_gene: TRBD1; abundance: NA; j_gene: TRBJ1-2; v_gene: TRBV6-2/TRBV6-3
CDR3aa: CATTVQGNTEAFF; CDR3nt: TGTGCCACGACGGTCCAGGGTAACACTGAAGCTTTCTTT; d_gene: NA; abundance: NA; j_gene: TRBJ1-1; v_gene: TRBV10-3
CDR3aa: CASSSKQDSNQPQHF; CDR3nt: TGTGCCAGCAGCTCAAAACAGGATAGCAATCAGCCCCAGCATTTT; d_gene: NA; abundance: NA; j_gene: TRBJ1-5; v_gene: TRBV7-8
CDR3aa: CASSDDRVKETQYF; CDR3nt: TGTGCCAGCAGTGATGACAGGGTAAAAGAGACCCAGTACTTC; d_gene: TRBD1; abundance: NA; j_gene: TRBJ2-5; v_gene: TRBV2
CDR3aa: CASRRNRDEQYF; CDR3nt: TGTGCCAGCAGACGCAACAGGGACGAGCAGTACTTC; d_gene: NA; abundance: NA; j_gene: TRBJ2-7; v_gene: TRBV6-5
CDR3aa: CASSFYRDDGYGYTF; CDR3nt: TGTGCCAGCAGCTTCTACAGGGACGATGGCTATGGCTACACCTTC; d_gene: NA; abundance: NA; j_gene: TRBJ1-2; v_gene: TRBV7-2
CDR3aa: CASSQPLAGGTDTQYF; CDR3nt: TGTGCCAGCAGCCAACCACTAGCGGGGGGGACAGATACGCAGTATTTT; d_gene: TRBD2; abundance: few; j_gene: TRBJ2-3; v_gene: TRBV3-1/TRBV3-2
CDR3aa: CASSGAPEAFF; CDR3nt: TGTGCCAGCAGCGGAGCCCCTGAAGCTTTCTTT; d_gene: NA; abundance: NA; j_gene: TRBJ1-1; v_gene: TRBV7-9
CDR3aa: CASRPGQGNGSPLHF; CDR3nt: TGTGCCAGCAGACCGGGACAGGGTAATGGTTCACCCCTCCACTTT; d_gene: TRBD1; abundance: NA; j_gene: TRBJ1-6; v_gene: TRBV28
CDR3aa: CASSQDSISGNTGELFF; CDR3nt: TGCGCCAGCAGCCAAGATAGTATTAGCGGGAACACCGGGGAGCTGTTTTTT; d_gene: NA; abundance: NA; j_gene: TRBJ2-2; v_gene: TRBV4-3
CDR3aa: CASSWDSYPPLHF; CDR3nt: TGCGCCAGCAGCTGGGACTCCTACCCACCCCTCCACTTT; d_gene: NA; abundance: NA; j_gene: TRBJ1-6; v_gene: TRBV5-1
CDR3aa: CASRRGTGGQPQHF; CDR3nt: TGTGCCAGCAGGAGAGGGACAGGGGGGCAGCCCCAGCATTTT; d_gene: TRBD1; abundance: NA; j_gene: TRBJ1-5; v_gene: TRBV2
CDR3aa: CASSRVGGGYTGELFF; CDR3nt: TGTGCCAGCAGCCGCGTTGGCGGAGGTTACACCGGGGAGCTGTTTTTT; d_gene: NA; abundance: NA; j_gene: TRBJ2-2; v_gene: TRBV7-6
CDR3aa: CASSSLGSARDGYTF; CDR3nt: TGTGCCAGCAGCTCCCTTGGCTCAGCTCGGGATGGCTACACCTTC; d_gene: NA; abundance: NA; j_gene: TRBJ1-2; v_gene: TRBV7-3